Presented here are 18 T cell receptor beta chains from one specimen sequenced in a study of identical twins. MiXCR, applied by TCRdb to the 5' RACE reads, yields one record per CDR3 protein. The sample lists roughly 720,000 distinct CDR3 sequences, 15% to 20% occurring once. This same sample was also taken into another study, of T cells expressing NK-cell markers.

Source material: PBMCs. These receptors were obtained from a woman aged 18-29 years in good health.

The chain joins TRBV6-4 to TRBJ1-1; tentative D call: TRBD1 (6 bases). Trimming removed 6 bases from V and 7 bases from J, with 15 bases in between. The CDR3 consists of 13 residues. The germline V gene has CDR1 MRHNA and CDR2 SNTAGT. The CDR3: CASSGTPFSEAFF. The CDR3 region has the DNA TGTGCCAGCAGCGGGACACCCTTCAGTGAAGCTTTCTTT.

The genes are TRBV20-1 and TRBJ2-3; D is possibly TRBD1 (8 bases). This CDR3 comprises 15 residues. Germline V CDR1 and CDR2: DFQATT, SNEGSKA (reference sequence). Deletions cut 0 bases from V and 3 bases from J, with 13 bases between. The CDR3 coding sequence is TGCAGTGCTAGAGATTACAGGGGGGGAACAGATACGCAGTATTTT. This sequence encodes CSARDYRGGTDTQYF.

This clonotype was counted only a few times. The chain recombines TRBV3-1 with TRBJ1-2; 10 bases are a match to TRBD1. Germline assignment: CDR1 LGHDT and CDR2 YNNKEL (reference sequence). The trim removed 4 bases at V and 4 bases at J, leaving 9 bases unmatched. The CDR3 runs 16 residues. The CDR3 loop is CASSRGTGANPYGYTF. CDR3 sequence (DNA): TGTGCCAGCAGCCGGGGGACAGGGGCTAATCCCTATGGCTACACCTTC.

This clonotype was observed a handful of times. As DNA, the CDR3 is TGTGCCAGCAGATCTAGCGGGGGGCACTACGAGCAGTACTTC. Its translation is CASRSSGGHYEQYF. The genes are TRBV21-1 and TRBJ2-7; the listed D gene, TRBD2, was not tested against the DNA. TRBV21-1 is a pseudogene segment. This CDR3 is built from 14 residues.

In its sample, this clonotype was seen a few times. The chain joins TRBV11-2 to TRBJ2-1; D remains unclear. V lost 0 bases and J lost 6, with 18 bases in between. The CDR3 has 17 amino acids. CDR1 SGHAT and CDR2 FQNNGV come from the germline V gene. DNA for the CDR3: TGTGCCAGCAGCTTAGAAGTTCGGCCAACGCCCTTCAATGAGCAGTTCTTC. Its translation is CASSLEVRPTPFNEQFF.

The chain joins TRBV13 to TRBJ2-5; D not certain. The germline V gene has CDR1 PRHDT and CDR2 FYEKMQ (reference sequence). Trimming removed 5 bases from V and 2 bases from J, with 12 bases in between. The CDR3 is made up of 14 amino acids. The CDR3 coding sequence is TGTGCCAGCAGCATACATCGGCCGCAAGAGACCCAGTACTTC. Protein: CASSIHRPQETQYF.

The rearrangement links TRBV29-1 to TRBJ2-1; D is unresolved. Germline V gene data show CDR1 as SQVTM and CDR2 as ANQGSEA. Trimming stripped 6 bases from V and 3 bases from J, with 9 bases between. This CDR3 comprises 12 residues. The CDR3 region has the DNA TGCAGCGTCTTCTGGGGCTACAATGAGCAGTTCTTC. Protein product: CSVFWGYNEQFF.

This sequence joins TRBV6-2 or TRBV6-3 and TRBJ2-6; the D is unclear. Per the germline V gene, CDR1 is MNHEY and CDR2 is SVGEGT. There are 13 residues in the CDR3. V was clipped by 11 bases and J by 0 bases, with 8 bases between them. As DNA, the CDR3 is TGTGCCGGCCGTTTCTCTGGGGCCAACGTCCTGACTTTC. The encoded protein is CAGRFSGANVLTF.

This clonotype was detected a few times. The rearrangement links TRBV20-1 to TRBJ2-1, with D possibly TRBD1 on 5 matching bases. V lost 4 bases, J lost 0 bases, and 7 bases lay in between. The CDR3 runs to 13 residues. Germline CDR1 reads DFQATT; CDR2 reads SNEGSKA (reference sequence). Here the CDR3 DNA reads TGCAGTGCTATGACAGACTCCTACAATGAGCAGTTCTTC. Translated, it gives CSAMTDSYNEQFF.

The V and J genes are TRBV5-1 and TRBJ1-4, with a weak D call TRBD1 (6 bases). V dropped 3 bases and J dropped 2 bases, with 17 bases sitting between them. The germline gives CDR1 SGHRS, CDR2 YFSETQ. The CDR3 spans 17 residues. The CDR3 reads CASSSQDLTGTNEKLFF. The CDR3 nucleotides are TGCGCCAGCAGCTCCCAAGACTTAACAGGGACTAATGAAAAACTGTTTTTT.

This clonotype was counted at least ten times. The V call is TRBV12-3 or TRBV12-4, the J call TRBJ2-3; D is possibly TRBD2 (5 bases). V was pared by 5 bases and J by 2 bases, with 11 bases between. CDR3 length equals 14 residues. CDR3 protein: CASSKSGFTDTQYF. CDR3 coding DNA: TGTGCCAGCAGTAAAAGCGGTTTCACAGATACGCAGTATTTT.

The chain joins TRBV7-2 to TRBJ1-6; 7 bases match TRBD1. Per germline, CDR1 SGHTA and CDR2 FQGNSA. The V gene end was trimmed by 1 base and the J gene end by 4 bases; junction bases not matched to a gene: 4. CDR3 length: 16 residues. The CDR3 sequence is CASSLGGTVYNSPLHF. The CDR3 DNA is TGTGCCAGCAGCTTAGGAGGGACAGTGTATAATTCACCCCTCCACTTT.

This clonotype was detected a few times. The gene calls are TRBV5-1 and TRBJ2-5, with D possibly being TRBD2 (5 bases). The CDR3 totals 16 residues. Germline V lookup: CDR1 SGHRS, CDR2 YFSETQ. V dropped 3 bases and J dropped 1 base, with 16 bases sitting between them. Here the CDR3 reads CASSWNLPAGQETQYF. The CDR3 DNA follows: TGCGCCAGCAGCTGGAACCTGCCTGCGGGCCAAGAGACCCAGTACTTC.

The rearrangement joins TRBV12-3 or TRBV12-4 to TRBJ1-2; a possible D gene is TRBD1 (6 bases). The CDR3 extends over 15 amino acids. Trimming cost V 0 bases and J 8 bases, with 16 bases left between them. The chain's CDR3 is CASSLAQTRGGGYTF. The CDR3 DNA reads TGTGCCAGCAGTTTAGCTCAAACCAGGGGAGGCGGCTACACCTTC.

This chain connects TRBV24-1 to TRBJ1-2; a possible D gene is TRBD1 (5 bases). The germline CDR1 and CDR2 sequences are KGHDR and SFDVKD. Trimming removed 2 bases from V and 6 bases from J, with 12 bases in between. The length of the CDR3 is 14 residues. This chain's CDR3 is CATSDSGTQDGYTF. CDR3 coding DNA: TGTGCCACCAGTGATTCAGGGACGCAGGATGGCTACACCTTC.

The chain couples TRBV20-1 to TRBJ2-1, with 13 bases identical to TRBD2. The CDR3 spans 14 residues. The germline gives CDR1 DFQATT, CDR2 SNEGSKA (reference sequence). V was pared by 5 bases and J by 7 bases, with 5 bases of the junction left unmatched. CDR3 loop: CSASGLAGANEQFF. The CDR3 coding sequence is TGCAGTGCTTCCGGACTAGCGGGAGCTAATGAGCAGTTCTTC.

This CDR3 is CAITGANTDTQYF. CDR3 DNA: TGTGCCATCACGGGAGCTAACACAGATACGCAGTATTTT. This sequence joins TRBV10-3 and TRBJ2-3; possible D gene TRBD2, 6 bases. The germline V gene has CDR1 ENHRY and CDR2 SYGVKD. V was clipped by 7 bases and J by 2 bases, with 10 bases between them. The CDR3 totals 13 residues.

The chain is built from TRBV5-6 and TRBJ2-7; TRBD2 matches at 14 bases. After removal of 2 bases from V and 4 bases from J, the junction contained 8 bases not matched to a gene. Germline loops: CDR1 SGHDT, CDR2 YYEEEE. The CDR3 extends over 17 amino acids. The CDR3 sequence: CASSFGTSGRYEYEQYF. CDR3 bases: TGTGCCAGCAGCTTTGGGACTAGCGGGAGATATGAATACGAGCAGTACTTC.